This T cell receptor (beta chain) is drawn from a study of regulatory T cells in long-lasting Graves disease (dated by TCRdb to about 2021). Concerning the study at large: Newly diagnosed Graves' disease patients had taken antithyroid drugs for less than 3 months. Persistent Graves' disease patients were compared with newly diagnosed Graves' disease patients by peripheral blood TCR sequencing and RNA sequencing. A total of some 35 samples underwent TCR sequencing, from roughly 13 patients with persistent Graves' disease and about 20 patients with newly diagnosed Graves' disease. The study was conducted in China and was registered as a clinical trial. What the work shows at the level of the full study, not this receptor alone: Patients with persistent disease shared more public clonotypes (about 2,700) than newly diagnosed patients did (approximately 1,000). TRBV28, TRBJ1-2 and TRBJ2-5 were preferentially used in persistent disease, while TRBV20-1 and TRBJ2-1 were favored in newly diagnosed disease. Only the TCR beta chain was sequenced and analyzed. As a limitation, the authors acknowledged that the small sample size may reduce accuracy. Compared with newly diagnosed patients, patients with persistent Graves' disease had lower TCR Shannon entropy and fewer highly expanded clones, which suggests clonal expansion. Because the primary lesion, thyroid tissue, could not be accessed, the study looked at peripheral blood alone.

A note on this clonotype: Its antigen is currently not known. The sample holds no much larger clone one base away, and base qualities are not on file.

Between the V and J ends, shortened by 5 bases and 8 bases respectively, the junction contains 18 bases. From the cysteine up to the phenylalanine, the CDR3 has a length of 15 residues. The DNA shown is the 45-base CDR3, in frame from base 1. The germline V gene encodes CDR1 SGHVS and CDR2 FNYEAQ. The time point tag for this specimen amounts to: newly diagnosed GD, antithyroid drugs for less than 3 months. RNA was extracted from PBMCs in TRIzol for both TCR sequencing and RNA sequencing. The diagnosis of Graves' disease followed American Thyroid Association guidelines. Recruitment of patients was carried out at an endocrinology department in Xi'an, China. From each patient, nine milliliters of peripheral blood was collected into an EDTA anticoagulant tube. Ficoll Paque Plus density gradient separation was used to isolate PBMCs, and no further T cell sorting was performed. An Agilent 2100 Bioanalyzer and agarose gel were used to check RNA quality, while a NanoDrop 2000 measured RNA concentration.

The library relied on multiplex PCR. Sequencing took place on an Illumina HiSeq 4000. To build TCR beta libraries, CDR3 regions were amplified by Arm-PCR using iRepertoire HTBI primers. Gel purification was performed on PCR products prior to sequencing. Per the original workflow: Gene usage analysis of CDR3 amino acid clonotypes used the 55 to 65 TRBV and around 14 TRBJ segments found across samples. COPE and FqMerger were used to merge filtered high-quality paired reads into contigs. BLAST was used to align contigs to the IMGT TRBV, TRBD and TRBJ reference genes, and CDR3 was defined following IMGT. Any clonotype with a frequency above 0.1% was classified as a highly expanded clone. Shannon entropy served as the measure of repertoire diversity, while the Gini coefficient captured V-J evenness. Public clonotypes were defined as clonotypes shared by more than one individual. TCRdb's own reprocessing of the public reads used fastp at Q25 and MiXCR and kept productive beta chains. Rows with one shared CDR3 protein collapse into an entry with the most common genes and DNA. These V and J calls originate from TCRdb's pipeline instead of the authors' own analysis. Here the sample has 620,000 or so distinct CDR3 sequences; around 15% occur a single time. About 20% of the sample is in the top ten clones.

The same data also contributed to another study, on T cells in Graves' hyperthyroidism and ophthalmopathy. That second report states: Graves' hyperthyroidism was defined as stable when no progression to ophthalmopathy occurred over 18 months of follow-up. Hyperthyroidism patients were aged 18 to 65 years and newly diagnosed, with disease duration of less than 2 months. Patients with uncontrolled infections, other autoimmune diseases, pregnancy or lactation were excluded. Diagnoses relied on clinical symptoms, serum thyroxine and TRAb, thyroid ultrasound and orbital computed tomography. A first-round RT-PCR of the TCR CDR3 used the HTBI primer set with the Qiagen OneStep RT-PCR kit. Blood samples also contained most of the expanded thyroid clonotypes (frequency above 0.001), which suggests that blood repertoires may reflect thyroid immune responses. Ophthalmopathy was separated from stable hyperthyroidism by a 13 V-J signature model, with around 90% sensitivity and roughly 81% specificity obtained in cross-validation and 80%/75% obtained in testing. In validation, the model predicted progression to ophthalmopathy a median of roughly six months before onset, with roughly 70% sensitivity and more than 72% specificity. A discovery cohort of around 98 patients, about 44 with Graves' ophthalmopathy and more than 55 with stable Graves' hyperthyroidism, was used to find distinguishing TCR V-J signatures. Prospective prediction of ophthalmopathy was tested in an independent validation cohort of 18 to 20 hyperthyroidism patients and 15 to 17 patients who later progressed to ophthalmopathy. The roughly 90 discovery patients were divided at random into training and test sets in a 7:3 ratio. In roughly six Graves' hyperthyroidism patients, the study also compared T-cell repertoires from thyroid tissue with T-cell repertoires from blood. After blood sampling, hyperthyroidism patients were treated with methimazole at a starting dose of 30 mg daily, and ophthalmopathy patients were treated with high-dose intravenous methylprednisolone. Libraries were constructed in a second round of multiplex PCR, after which size selection and purification were performed. Paired-end sequencing of the libraries was performed with 100 bp reads on an Illumina HiSeq2000. SOAPnuke was used to process the raw data, throwing out any read that contained adapters or uncalled bases, had a mean Phred below 15, or lacked an exact constant-primer or identifier match. High-quality paired reads were merged with COPE v1.2.5, and unique nucleotide sequences were defined as clonotypes. Clonotypes were aligned to IMGT TRBV, TRBD and TRBJ reference segments using MiTCR v1.1. Analysis was restricted to V-J combinations with a frequency above 0.0001, which covered 99% to 99.2% of repertoires. A TCS score was defined as the ratio between F50 (clonal expansion) and ExV (chaos), using BLOSUM62-based TCRdist between CDR3 peptides within each V-J. Welch's t-statistics and random forest reduced roughly 500 V-J features to roughly 13, which were used in a naive Bayes classifier (R e1071). Sample size was not statistically predetermined, and blinding of investigators to group allocation was not performed. The paper reports TCR Vbeta CDR3 sequencing of approximately 130 peripheral blood samples: around 41 ophthalmopathy, fewer than 85 hyperthyroidism and approximately 17 progressor patients.

This clonotype was sampled from a young woman with Graves disease. Donor details come from another sample of the same person, matched by shared clones. The sequenced sample was peripheral blood mononuclear cells (PBMCs), obtained at new diagnosis, from a patient treated with antithyroid drugs. The chain joins TRBV7-6 to TRBJ1-4, and TRBD1 may be the D gene, going by 5 matching bases. The nucleotides read TGTGCCAGCAGCCGCCTTGCAGGGTTAGGGGAAAAACTGTTTTTT. It translates to CASSRLAGLGEKLFF. Beyond the CDR3, the reference TRBV7-6 and TRBJ1-4 genes provide the residues; the full variable domain reads: GAGVSQSPRYKVTKRGQDVALRCDPISGHVSLYWYRQALGQGPEFLTYFNYEAQQDKSGLPNDRFSAERPEGSISTLTIQRTEQRDSAMYRCASSRLAGLGEKLFFGSGTQLSVL.